Shown below are 19 T cell receptor beta chains from a single sample sequenced in a study of shared clonotypes between healthy human individuals. Sequencing was performed with immunoSEQ multiplex PCR; in TCRdb, only in-frame clones are kept and a portion is missing. Seen here are approximately 980,000 clones, around 80% observed once, and the top ten hold roughly 1.5%. Specimen: memory CD4+ T cells sorted from blood. The subset here: CD45RA-negative fraction. The receptor set was obtained from a man aged 18 to 29 in good health.

V gene TRBV6-1 combines with J gene TRBJ1-6; TRBD1 matches 9 bases. This CDR3 has 13 amino acids. Germline V gene lookup returns CDR1 MNHNS and CDR2 SASEGT. V was clipped by 9 bases and J by 9 bases; unmatched bases: 6. CDR3 DNA: TGTGCCAGTCGGACAGGGGCTAGTTCACCCCTCCACTTT. Its translation is CASRTGASSPLHF.

Concerning this clone itself: Other DNA variants within this sample encode the same CDR3. The genes are TRBV18 and TRBJ1-4, with 7 bases matching TRBD1. The germline CDR1 and CDR2 sequences are KGHSH and LQKENI. Trimming took 4 bases from V and 6 from J; bases not matched to a gene: 5. The CDR3 sequence is 14 residues long. This CDR3 is CASSQTGRDEKLFF. The CDR3 DNA sequence: TGTGCCAGCTCACAGACAGGGAGGGATGAAAAACTGTTTTTT.

This clone has a handful of counts. The V call is TRBV2, the J call TRBJ2-7, with 8 bases aligning to TRBD1. The ends lost 7 bases at V and 4 bases at J; junction bases unmatched: 9. The CDR3 runs 14 residues. Germline assignment: CDR1 SNHLY and CDR2 FYNNEI. In nucleotides, the CDR3 is TGTGCCAGCAATAGCGGCGGACAGGGTTACGAGCAGTACTTC. Protein: CASNSGGQGYEQYF.

V gene TRBV5-6 combines with J gene TRBJ2-1, with 7 bases fitting TRBD1. This CDR3 is built from 15 residues. The germline CDR1 and CDR2 sequences are SGHDT and YYEEEE. V shed 4 bases, J shed 5 bases, and the junction held 9 bases outside the gene matches. This chain's CDR3 is CASSRGQLGDNEQFF. The CDR3 coding sequence is TGTGCCAGCAGCAGGGGACAGTTGGGGGACAATGAGCAGTTCTTC.

The rearrangement uses TRBV11-3 and TRBJ2-5; D gene uncertain. V was clipped by 3 bases and J by 2 bases, with 7 bases between them. Germline CDR1 reads SGHNT; CDR2 reads YENEEA. The CDR3 length is 13 residues. In DNA, the CDR3 is TGTGCCAGCAGCTTCTCTTTTCAAGAGACCCAGTACTTC. Its protein product is CASSFSFQETQYF. Complete variable domain (other parts from reference TRBV11-3 and TRBJ2-5): EAGVVQSPRYKIIEKKQPVAFWCNPISGHNTLYWYLQNLGQGPELLIRYENEEAVDDSQLPKDRFSAERLKGVDSTLKIQPAELGDSAVYLCASSFSFQETQYFGPGTRLLVL.

This clone was detected a few times. The sample carries other DNA sequences with the same CDR3. The chain couples TRBV28 to TRBJ1-2, with TRBD1 identical over 8 bases. The CDR3 is 13 residues long. V lost 4 bases and J lost 6; bases outside the gene matches: 4. The V gene's germline CDR1 is MDHEN and CDR2 SYDVKM. CDR3 in DNA: TGTGCCAGCAGTTCGCAGGGGGCTGATGGCTACACCTTC. The encoded protein is CASSSQGADGYTF.

This chain links TRBV19 with TRBJ2-7; 14 nucleotides agree with TRBD2. Germline V CDR1 and CDR2: LNHDA, SQIVND (reference sequence). Trimming at V came to 4 bases and at J to 7 bases, leaving 6 bases not matched to a gene. The CDR3 runs 15 residues. CDR3 in DNA: TGTGCCAGTAGTACGGGACTAGCGGGGGAAGGGGAGCAGTACTTC. This sequence encodes CASSTGLAGEGEQYF.

A remark on this clone: The sample holds other DNA sequences that translate to the same CDR3. The J gene is TRBJ1-5, the V gene TRBV4-3; D remains ambiguous. The germline V and J ends were trimmed by 1 base and 3 bases, with 4 bases remaining between them. The CDR3 totals 13 residues. Germline V gene lookup returns CDR1 LGHNA and CDR2 YSLEER. The CDR3 protein is CASSQASNQPQHF. DNA of the CDR3: TGCGCCAGCAGCCAAGCCTCCAATCAGCCCCAGCATTTT.

The V gene is TRBV27, the J gene TRBJ1-6, with TRBD1 matching 11 bases. The CDR3 has 16 residues. Germline V gene lookup returns CDR1 MNHEY and CDR2 SMNVEV (reference sequence). J lost 9 bases, V lost 4 bases, and 8 bases had no gene match. The CDR3 region is CASSSNSGQGVSPLHF. The CDR3 nucleotides read TGTGCCAGCAGTTCTAATTCGGGACAGGGGGTTTCACCCCTCCACTTT.

The chain links TRBV5-1 to TRBJ2-3; D unclear. V was shortened by 0 bases and J by 4 bases, with 15 bases between the two germline ends. The CDR3 has 16 amino acids. Germline CDR1 reads SGHRS; CDR2 reads YFSETQ. The CDR3 DNA reads TGCGCCAGCAGCTTGGAGGGTGGAGCGAGTTCAGATACGCAGTATTTT. This sequence encodes CASSLEGGASSDTQYF.

The chain combines TRBV28 with TRBJ2-5; maybe TRBD2 (5 bases). CDR3 length: 14 residues. V was pared by 3 bases and J by 5 bases, with 13 bases between. CDR1 is MDHEN and CDR2 is SYDVKM in the germline V gene. CDR3 DNA sequence: TGTGCCAGCAGTTTGAACGGGATCGAGGAGACCCAGTACTTC. Translated: CASSLNGIEETQYF.

CDR3 in amino acids: CASSLLGELPEAFF. The CDR3 nucleotides are TGTGCCAGTAGTCTCCTCGGGGAACTCCCTGAAGCTTTCTTT. V is TRBV19 and J is TRBJ1-1, with no clear D. This CDR3 comprises 14 residues. The germline V gene encodes CDR1 LNHDA and CDR2 SQIVND (reference sequence). Trimming pared 5 bases from V and 6 bases from J, leaving 16 bases between.

This clone has only a few counts. This chain uses TRBV7-2 with TRBJ1-2, with 9 bases lining up with TRBD1. Germline trimming cut 4 bases from V and 2 bases from J; bases unmatched to any gene: 8. The CDR3 length is 16 residues. Germline values: CDR1 SGHTA, CDR2 FQGNSA. Here the CDR3 reads CASSSTPGQGNYGYTF. In DNA, the CDR3 is TGTGCCAGCAGCTCAACCCCGGGACAGGGAAACTATGGCTACACCTTC.

This chain uses TRBV5-8 with TRBJ2-3; TRBD2 agrees at 9 bases. Unmatched junction bases numbered 10, after V lost 4 bases and J lost 4 bases. This CDR3 has 16 residues. Per the germline V gene, CDR1 is SGHTS and CDR2 is YDEGEE. CDR3 protein: CASSTGTSSKSDTQYF. Written as DNA, the CDR3 is TGTGCCAGCAGCACGGGGACTAGCAGTAAATCAGATACGCAGTATTTT.

This chain links TRBV5-1 with TRBJ2-1; weak D call: TRBD1 (7 bases). CDR1 is SGHRS and CDR2 is YFSETQ in the germline V gene. CDR3 length: 16 amino acids. V was cut by 4 bases and J by 2 bases, with 16 bases left in between. The CDR3 here is CASSRQQGGTYNEQFF. The CDR3 nucleotides read TGCGCCAGCAGCCGCCAGCAGGGGGGAACCTACAATGAGCAGTTCTTC.

The genes are TRBV7-8 and TRBJ1-2, with TRBD1 matching over 8 bases. The CDR3 is 13 amino acids. V shed 1 base, J shed 8 bases, and the junction held 3 bases outside the gene matches. The germline gives CDR1 SGHVS, CDR2 FQNEAQ. The CDR3 coding sequence is TGTGCCAGCAGCTTAGTGACAGGGGCGGGCTACACCTTC. Its protein is CASSLVTGAGYTF.

V and J are TRBV18 and TRBJ1-5; D is ambiguous. The CDR3 loop spans 14 amino acids. Germline V gene data show CDR1 as KGHSH and CDR2 as LQKENI. The V gene lost 2 bases and the J gene lost 3 bases, with 8 bases spanning the gap. CDR3: CASSPSSLNQPQHF. The CDR3 DNA is TGTGCCAGCTCACCATCCAGCCTCAATCAGCCCCAGCATTTT.

The chain employs TRBV5-1 and TRBJ2-7; D gene uncertain. V was trimmed by 2 bases and J by 3 bases, leaving 12 bases between them. The CDR3 covers 14 residues. Germline V lookup: CDR1 SGHRS, CDR2 YFSETQ. CDR3 protein: CASSFSGRNYEQYF. The CDR3 nucleotides read TGCGCCAGCAGCTTTTCCGGCAGAAACTACGAGCAGTACTTC.

The chain combines TRBV11-1 with TRBJ2-1; TRBD2 matches 9 bases. The germline V gene has CDR1 SGHAT and CDR2 FQDESV (reference sequence). The CDR3 extends over 15 amino acids. After removal of 1 base from V and 7 bases from J, the junction contained 5 bases not matched to a gene. The CDR3 nucleotides read TGTGCCAGCAGCTTAGTCGCTAGCGGGGTGAATGAGCAGTTCTTC. The encoded protein is CASSLVASGVNEQFF.